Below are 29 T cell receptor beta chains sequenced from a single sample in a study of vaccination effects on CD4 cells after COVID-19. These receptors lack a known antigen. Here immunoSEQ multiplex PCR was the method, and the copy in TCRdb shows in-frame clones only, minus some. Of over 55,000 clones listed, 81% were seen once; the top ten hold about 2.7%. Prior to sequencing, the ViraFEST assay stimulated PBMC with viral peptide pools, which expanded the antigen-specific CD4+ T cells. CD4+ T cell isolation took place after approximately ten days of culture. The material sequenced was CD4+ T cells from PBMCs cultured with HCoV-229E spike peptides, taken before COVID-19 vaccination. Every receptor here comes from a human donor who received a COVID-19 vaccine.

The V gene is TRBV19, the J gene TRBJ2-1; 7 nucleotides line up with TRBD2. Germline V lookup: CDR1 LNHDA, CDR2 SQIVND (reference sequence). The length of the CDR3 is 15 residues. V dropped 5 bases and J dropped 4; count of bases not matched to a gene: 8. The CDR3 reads CASSLSGVSYNEQFF. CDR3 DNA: TGTGCCAGTAGTTTAAGCGGGGTGAGTTACAATGAGCAGTTCTTC.

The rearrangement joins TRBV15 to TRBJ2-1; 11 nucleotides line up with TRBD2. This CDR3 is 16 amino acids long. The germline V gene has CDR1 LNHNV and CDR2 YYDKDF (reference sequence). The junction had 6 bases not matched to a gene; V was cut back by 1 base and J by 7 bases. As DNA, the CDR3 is TGTGCCACCAGCAGAGCTTGGACTAGCGGGTCGAATGAGCAGTTCTTC. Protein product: CATSRAWTSGSNEQFF.

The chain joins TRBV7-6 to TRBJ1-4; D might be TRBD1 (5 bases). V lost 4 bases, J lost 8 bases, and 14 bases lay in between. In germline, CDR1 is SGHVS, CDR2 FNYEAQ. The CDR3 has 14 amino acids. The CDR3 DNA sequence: TGTGCCAGCAGCTCAGGGCAGGGAGGGGAAAAACTGTTTTTT. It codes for CASSSGQGGEKLFF. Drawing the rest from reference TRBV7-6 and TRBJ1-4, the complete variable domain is GAGVSQSPRYKVTKRGQDVALRCDPISGHVSLYWYRQALGQGPEFLTYFNYEAQQDKSGLPNDRFSAERPEGSISTLTIQRTEQRDSAMYRCASSSGQGGEKLFFGSGTQLSVL.

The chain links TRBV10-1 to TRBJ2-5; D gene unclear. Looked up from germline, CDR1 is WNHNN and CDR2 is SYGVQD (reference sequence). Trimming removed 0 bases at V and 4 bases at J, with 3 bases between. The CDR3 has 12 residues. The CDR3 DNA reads TGCGCCAGCAGTGAGTCAGGAGAGACCCAGTACTTC. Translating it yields CASSESGETQYF.

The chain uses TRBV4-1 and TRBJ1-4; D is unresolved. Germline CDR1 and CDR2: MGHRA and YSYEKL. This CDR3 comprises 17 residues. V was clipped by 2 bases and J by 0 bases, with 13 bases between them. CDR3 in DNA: TGCGCCAGCAGCCAAACCCCCTACACCTCAACTAATGAAAAACTGTTTTTT. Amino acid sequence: CASSQTPYTSTNEKLFF.

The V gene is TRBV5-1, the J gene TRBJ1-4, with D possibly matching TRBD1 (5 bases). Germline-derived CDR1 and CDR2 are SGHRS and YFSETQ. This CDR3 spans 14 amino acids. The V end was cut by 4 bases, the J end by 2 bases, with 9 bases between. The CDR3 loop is CASSAGRTNEKLFF. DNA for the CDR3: TGCGCCAGCAGCGCGGGACGGACTAATGAAAAACTGTTTTTT.

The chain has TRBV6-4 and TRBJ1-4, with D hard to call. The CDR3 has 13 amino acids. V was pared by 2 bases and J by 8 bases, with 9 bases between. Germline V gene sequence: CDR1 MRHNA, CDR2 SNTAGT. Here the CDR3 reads CASSDGIGEKLFF. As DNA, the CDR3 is TGTGCCAGCAGTGACGGGATCGGGGAAAAACTGTTTTTT.

The CDR3 DNA follows: TGTGCCAGCAGTCTTACTGGGTACGAGCAGTACGTC. It specifies CASSLTGYEQYV. The J gene is TRBJ2-7, the V gene TRBV2; D uncertain. The CDR3 extends over 12 amino acids. CDR1 SNHLY and CDR2 FYNNEI come from the germline V gene. V was clipped by 5 bases and J by 4 bases, with 9 bases between them.

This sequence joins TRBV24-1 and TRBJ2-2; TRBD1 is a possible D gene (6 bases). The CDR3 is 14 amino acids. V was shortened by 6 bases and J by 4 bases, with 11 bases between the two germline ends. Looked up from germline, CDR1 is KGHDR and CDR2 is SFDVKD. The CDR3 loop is CATSPLGATGELFF. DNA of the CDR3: TGTGCCACCAGTCCCTTGGGGGCCACCGGGGAGCTGTTTTTT.

The CDR3 reads CASSADFQETQYF. CDR3 sequence (DNA): TGTGCCAGCAGTGCGGACTTCCAAGAGACCCAGTACTTC. This sequence joins TRBV28 and TRBJ2-5, with a possible D match to TRBD2 (5 bases). The germline V and J ends were trimmed by 5 bases and 1 base, with 8 bases remaining between them. CDR1 MDHEN and CDR2 SYDVKM come from the germline V gene. The CDR3 is made up of 13 amino acids. Full variable domain (rest looked up from reference TRBV28 and TRBJ2-5): DVKVTQSSRYLVKRTGEKVFLECVQDMDHENMFWYRQDPGLGLRLIYFSYDVKMKEKGDIPEGYSVSREKKERFSLILESASTNQTSMYLCASSADFQETQYFGPGTRLLVL.

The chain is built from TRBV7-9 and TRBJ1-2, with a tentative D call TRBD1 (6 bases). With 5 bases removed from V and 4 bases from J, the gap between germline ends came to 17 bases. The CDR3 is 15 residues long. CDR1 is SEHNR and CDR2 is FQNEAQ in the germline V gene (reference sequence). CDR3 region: CASSPLQGVPYGYTF. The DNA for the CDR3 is TGTGCCAGCAGCCCCTTACAGGGAGTACCCTATGGCTACACCTTC.

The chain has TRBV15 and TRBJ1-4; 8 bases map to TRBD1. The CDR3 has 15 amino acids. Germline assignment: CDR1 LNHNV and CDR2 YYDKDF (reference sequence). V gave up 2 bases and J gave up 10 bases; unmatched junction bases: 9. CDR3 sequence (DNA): TGTGCCACCAGCAGACGGACAGGGACCGGGACAAAACTGTTTTTT. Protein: CATSRRTGTGTKLFF.

CDR3 DNA sequence: TGTGCCAGCAGCTTGGGACGGCGGGGGGGCTCCTACGAGCAGTACGTC. Translated, it gives CASSLGRRGGSYEQYV. This chain uses TRBV5-8 with TRBJ2-7; 9 bases match TRBD2. Trimming removed 0 bases from V and 0 bases from J; junction bases left unmatched: 4. CDR1 is SGHTS and CDR2 is YDEGEE in the germline V gene. CDR3 length: 16 residues.

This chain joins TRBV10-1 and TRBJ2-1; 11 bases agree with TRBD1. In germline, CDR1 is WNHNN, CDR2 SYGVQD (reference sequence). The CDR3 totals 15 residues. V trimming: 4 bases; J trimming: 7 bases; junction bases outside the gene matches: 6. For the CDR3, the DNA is TGCGCCAGCAGTGTCGGGACAGGGGGACTGAATGAGCAGTTCTTC. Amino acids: CASSVGTGGLNEQFF.

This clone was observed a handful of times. CDR3: CASSKAISNQPQHF. In DNA form, the CDR3 reads TGTGCCAGCAGCAAAGCTATTAGCAATCAGCCCCAGCATTTT. This chain connects TRBV21-1 to TRBJ1-5. TRBV21-1 is recorded as a pseudogene. The length of the CDR3 is 14 residues.

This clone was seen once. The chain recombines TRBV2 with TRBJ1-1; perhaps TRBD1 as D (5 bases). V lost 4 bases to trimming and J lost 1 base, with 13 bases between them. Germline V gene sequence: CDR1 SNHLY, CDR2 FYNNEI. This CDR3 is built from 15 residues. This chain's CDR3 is CASSGVRVGNTEAFF. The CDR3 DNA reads TGTGCCAGCAGTGGGGTCAGGGTTGGGAACACTGAAGCTTTCTTT. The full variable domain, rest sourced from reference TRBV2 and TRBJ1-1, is EPEVTQTPSHQVTQMGQEVILRCVPISNHLYFYWYRQILGQKVEFLVSFYNNEISEKSEIFDDQFSVERPDGSNFTLKIRSTKLEDSAMYFCASSGVRVGNTEAFFGQGTRLTVV.

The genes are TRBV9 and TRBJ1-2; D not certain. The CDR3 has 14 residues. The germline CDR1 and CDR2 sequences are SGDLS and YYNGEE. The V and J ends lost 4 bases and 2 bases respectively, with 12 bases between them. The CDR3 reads CASSPGVGNYGYTF. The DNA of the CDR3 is TGTGCCAGCAGCCCGGGAGTGGGGAACTATGGCTACACCTTC.

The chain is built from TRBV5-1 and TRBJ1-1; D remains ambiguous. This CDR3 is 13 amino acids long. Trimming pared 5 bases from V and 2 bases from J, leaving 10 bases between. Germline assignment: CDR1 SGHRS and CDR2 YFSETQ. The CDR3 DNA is TGCGCCAGCAGGTATCCCCATAACACTGAAGCTTTCTTT. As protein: CASRYPHNTEAFF. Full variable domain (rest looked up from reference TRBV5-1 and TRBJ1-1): KAGVTQTPRYLIKTRGQQVTLSCSPISGHRSVSWYQQTPGQGLQFLFEYFSETQRNKGNFPGRFSGRQFSNSRSEMNVSTLELGDSALYLCASRYPHNTEAFFGQGTRLTVV.

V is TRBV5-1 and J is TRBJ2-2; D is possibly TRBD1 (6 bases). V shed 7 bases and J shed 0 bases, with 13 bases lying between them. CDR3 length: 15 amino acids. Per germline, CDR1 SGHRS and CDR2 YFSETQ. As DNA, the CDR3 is TGCGCCAGCGGCTGGACAGAAGCGAACACCGGGGAGCTGTTTTTT. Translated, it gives CASGWTEANTGELFF.

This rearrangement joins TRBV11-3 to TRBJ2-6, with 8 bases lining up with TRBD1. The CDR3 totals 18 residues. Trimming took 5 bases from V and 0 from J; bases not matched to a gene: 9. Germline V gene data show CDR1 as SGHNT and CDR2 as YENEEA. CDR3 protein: CASSPLDRVSSGANVLTF. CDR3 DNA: TGTGCCAGCAGCCCACTGGACAGGGTCAGCTCTGGGGCCAACGTCCTGACTTTC.

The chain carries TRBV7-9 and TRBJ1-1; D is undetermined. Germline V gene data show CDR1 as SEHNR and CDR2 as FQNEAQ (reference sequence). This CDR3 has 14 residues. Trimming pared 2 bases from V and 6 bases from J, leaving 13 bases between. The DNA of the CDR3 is TGTGCCAGCAGCTTATTCGAAGGAGGGCCTGAAGCTTTCTTT. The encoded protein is CASSLFEGGPEAFF.

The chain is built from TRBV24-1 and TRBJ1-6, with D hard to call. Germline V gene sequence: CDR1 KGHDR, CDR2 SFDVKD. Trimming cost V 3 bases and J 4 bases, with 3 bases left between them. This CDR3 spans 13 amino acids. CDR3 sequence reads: CATSDGYNSPLHF. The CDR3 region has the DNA TGTGCCACCAGTGATGGGTATAATTCACCCCTCCACTTT.

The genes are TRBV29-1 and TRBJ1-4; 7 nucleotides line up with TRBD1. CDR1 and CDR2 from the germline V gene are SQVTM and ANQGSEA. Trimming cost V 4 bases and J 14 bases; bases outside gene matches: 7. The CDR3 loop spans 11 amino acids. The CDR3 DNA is TGCAGCGTTGGGGGGCAGGGGGGTCTGTTTTTT. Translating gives CSVGGQGGLFF. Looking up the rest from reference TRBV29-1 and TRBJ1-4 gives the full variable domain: SAVISQKPSRDICQRGTSLTIQCQVDSQVTMMFWYRQQPGQSLTLIATANQGSEATYESGFVIDKFPISRPNLTFSTLTVSNMSPEDSSIYLCSVGGQGGLFFGSGTQLSVL.

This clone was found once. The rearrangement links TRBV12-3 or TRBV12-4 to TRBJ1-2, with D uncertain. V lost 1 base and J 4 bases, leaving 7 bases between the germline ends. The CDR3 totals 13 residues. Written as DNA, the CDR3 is TGTGCCAGCAGTTTAGGGGCAGTCTATGGCTACACCTTC. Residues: CASSLGAVYGYTF.

CDR3 protein: CSVPPQGGGGGYTF. CDR3 nucleotides: TGCAGCGTCCCTCCCCAGGGCGGGGGTGGTGGCTACACCTTC. V and J are TRBV29-1 and TRBJ1-2, with D perhaps TRBD1 (5 bases). Deletions cut 6 bases from V and 7 bases from J, with 21 bases between. This CDR3 contains 14 residues. The germline CDR1 and CDR2 sequences are SQVTM and ANQGSEA.

The CDR3 bases are TGTGCCAGCAGCTTTATCGGGCAGGGTCAGCCCCAGCATTTT. It specifies CASSFIGQGQPQHF. The chain combines TRBV7-2 with TRBJ1-5; possibly TRBD1 for D (5 bases). The V end lost 3 bases, the J end lost 6 bases, and 12 bases lay between the germline ends. This CDR3 has 14 amino acids. Germline values: CDR1 SGHTA, CDR2 FQGNSA. Full variable domain (rest looked up from reference TRBV7-2 and TRBJ1-5): GAGVSQSPSNKVTEKGKDVELRCDPISGHTALYWYRQSLGQGLEFLIYFQGNSAPDKSGLPSDRFSAERTGGSVSTLTIQRTQQEDSAVYLCASSFIGQGQPQHFGDGTRLSIL.

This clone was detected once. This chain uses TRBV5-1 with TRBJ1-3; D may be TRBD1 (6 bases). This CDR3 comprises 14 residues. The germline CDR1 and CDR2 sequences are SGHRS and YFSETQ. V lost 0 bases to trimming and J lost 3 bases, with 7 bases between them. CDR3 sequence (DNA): TGCGCCAGCAGCTTGGGGACAGTTGGAAACACCATATATTTT. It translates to CASSLGTVGNTIYF.

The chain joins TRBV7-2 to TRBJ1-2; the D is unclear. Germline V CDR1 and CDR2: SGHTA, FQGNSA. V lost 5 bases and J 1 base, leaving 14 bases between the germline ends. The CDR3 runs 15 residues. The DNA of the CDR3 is TGTGCCAGCAGCCCGTCTCAGGTGAATAACTATGGCTACACCTTC. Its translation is CASSPSQVNNYGYTF.

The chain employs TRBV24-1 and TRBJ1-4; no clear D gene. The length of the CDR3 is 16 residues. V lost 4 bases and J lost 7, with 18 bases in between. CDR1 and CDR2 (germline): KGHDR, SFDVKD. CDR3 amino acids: CATSDPHGVSGEKLFF. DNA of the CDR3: TGTGCCACCAGTGACCCCCATGGGGTCAGCGGTGAAAAACTGTTTTTT.